Presented here are 4 T cell receptor beta chains from one specimen sequenced in a study of control samples from healthy donors and cancer patients. Clones were read by immunoSEQ multiplex PCR, and TCRdb kept only the in-frame ones, dropping some. The table lists fewer than 300,000 clones, approximately 80% of them singletons. The sample comprised PBMCs. The receptors stem from a woman aged 60-70 years with lung cancer.

Only a few counts were recorded for this clone. The genes are TRBV3-1 (or the pseudogene TRBV3-2) and TRBJ2-5; 15 bases agree with TRBD2. The CDR3 has 19 amino acids. From germline, CDR1 is LGHDT and CDR2 YNNKEL (reference sequence). With V trimmed by 5 bases and J by 4 bases, 14 bases remained unmatched. CDR3 DNA: TGTGCCAGCAGCTCTAGCATGGGACTAGCGGGAGGATCGCTAGAGACCCAGTACTTC. This gives the protein CASSSSMGLAGGSLETQYF.

The gene calls are TRBV6-5 and TRBJ2-2; D may be TRBD2 (6 bases). The CDR3 loop spans 14 amino acids. CDR1 is MNHEY and CDR2 is SVGAGI in the germline V gene. Trimming took off 4 bases at V and 4 bases at J, with 10 bases between the two ends. The CDR3 protein is CASSWTGVTGELFF. The CDR3 coding sequence is TGTGCCAGCAGTTGGACGGGGGTCACCGGGGAGCTGTTTTTT.

The gene calls are TRBV2 and TRBJ2-7; 8 nucleotides agree with TRBD1. Unmatched junction bases numbered 15, after V lost 8 bases and J lost 3 bases. The CDR3 is 16 residues long. CDR1 is SNHLY and CDR2 is FYNNEI in the germline V gene. The CDR3 loop is CASRGGQDRADYEQYF. The CDR3 DNA reads as TGTGCCAGCCGTGGTGGTCAGGACAGGGCGGACTACGAGCAGTACTTC.

The J gene is TRBJ1-2, the V gene TRBV7-2; no clear D. The CDR3 contains 15 residues. Deletions cut 1 base from V and 1 base from J, with 10 bases between. Germline V lookup: CDR1 SGHTA, CDR2 FQGNSA. The DNA for the CDR3 is TGTGCCAGCAGCTTAGGGGCAGATATTAACTATGGCTACACCTTC. Translating gives CASSLGADINYGYTF.